The present T cell receptor (beta chain) was sequenced within a study of blood T cell repertoires in COVID-19. As for the study in general: COVID-19 samples, acute and convalescent, were from the United States, Italy and Spain.

The protocol was immunoSEQ multiplex PCR, while the TCRdb copy is restricted to in-frame clones and leaves out a portion. The data contain roughly 200,000 clones, approximately 80% of them seen just once; the ten biggest clones take up 15% to 20%. The sequence was obtained from a human donor in a cohort sampled during active COVID-19. The sample taken for sequencing was peripheral blood.

CDR3 protein: CAWGRKLSEAFF. The CDR3 nucleotides are TGTGCCTGGGGTCGAAAACTATCTGAAGCTTTCTTT. The rearrangement uses TRBV30 and TRBJ1-1; unclear D gene. Between the trimmed V and J ends, which lost 5 bases and 6 bases, there was a span of 13 bases. The CDR3 spans 12 residues. Germline V gene sequence: CDR1 GTSNPN, CDR2 SVGIG (reference sequence).